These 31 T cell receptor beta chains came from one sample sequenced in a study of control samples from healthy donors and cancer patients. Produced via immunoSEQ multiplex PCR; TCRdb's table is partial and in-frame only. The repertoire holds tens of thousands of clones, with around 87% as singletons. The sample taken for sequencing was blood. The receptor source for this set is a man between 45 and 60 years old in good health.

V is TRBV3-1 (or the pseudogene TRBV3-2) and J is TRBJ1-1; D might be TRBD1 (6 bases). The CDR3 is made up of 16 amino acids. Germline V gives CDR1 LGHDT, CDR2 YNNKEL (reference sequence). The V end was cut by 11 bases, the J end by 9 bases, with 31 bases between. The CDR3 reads CASPPTTQGTNSKAFF. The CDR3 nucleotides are TGTGCCTCGCCCCCCACCACACAGGGTACAAACTCTAAAGCTTTCTTT.

The CDR3 region has the DNA TGTGCCAGCAGCACCAATGAGCAGTTCTTC. It translates to CASSTNEQFF. The chain combines TRBV6-5 with TRBJ2-1; D unresolved. Per germline, CDR1 MNHEY and CDR2 SVGAGI. The germline V and J ends were trimmed by 6 bases and 6 bases, with 3 bases remaining between them. This CDR3 spans 10 amino acids.

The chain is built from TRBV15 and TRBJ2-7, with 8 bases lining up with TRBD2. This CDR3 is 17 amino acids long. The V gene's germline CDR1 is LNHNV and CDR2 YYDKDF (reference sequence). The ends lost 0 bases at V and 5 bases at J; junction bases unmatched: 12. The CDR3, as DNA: TGTGCCACCAGCAGAGATCTCGGCGGGAGGTTATACGACGAGCAGTACTTC. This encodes CATSRDLGGRLYDEQYF.

The CDR3 loop is CASSQDEGAGAETQYF. In DNA, the CDR3 is TGCGCCAGCAGCCAAGATGAGGGAGCGGGGGCGGAGACCCAGTACTTC. The chain combines TRBV4-3 with TRBJ2-5; 8 bases fit TRBD2. Germline V gene data show CDR1 as LGHNA and CDR2 as YSLEER. The CDR3 contains 16 residues. With V trimmed by 0 bases and J by 5 bases, 8 bases remained unmatched.

CDR3 DNA: TGTGCCAGCAGTTCGTTCCTAGCGGCGACCTACGAGCAGTACTTC. Amino acids: CASSSFLAATYEQYF. The V call is TRBV6-2 or TRBV6-3, the J call TRBJ2-7, with 7 bases that match TRBD2. CDR1 is MNHEY and CDR2 is SVGEGT in the germline V gene. V shed 4 bases, J shed 2 bases, and the junction held 8 bases outside the gene matches. This CDR3 contains 15 residues.

CDR3 residues: CASSLGDGNEQYF. CDR3 nucleotide sequence: TGCGCCAGCAGCTTGGGTGACGGGAACGAGCAGTACTTC. The chain couples TRBV5-1 to TRBJ2-7; D is perhaps TRBD2 (5 bases). The CDR3 runs 13 residues. Trimming cost V 0 bases and J 5 bases, with 9 bases left between them. Germline loops: CDR1 SGHRS, CDR2 YFSETQ.

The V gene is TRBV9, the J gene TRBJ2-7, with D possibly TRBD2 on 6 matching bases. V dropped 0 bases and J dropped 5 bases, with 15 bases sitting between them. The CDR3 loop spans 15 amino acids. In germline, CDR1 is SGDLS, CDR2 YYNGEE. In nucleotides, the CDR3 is TGTGCCAGCAGCGTAGAGGAGGTATGGGGGGACGAGCAGTACTTC. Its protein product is CASSVEEVWGDEQYF.

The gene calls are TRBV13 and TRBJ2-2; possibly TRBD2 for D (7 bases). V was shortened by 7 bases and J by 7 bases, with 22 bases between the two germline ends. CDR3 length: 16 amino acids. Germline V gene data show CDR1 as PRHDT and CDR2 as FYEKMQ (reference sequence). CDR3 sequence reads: CASTQFRGGAGGELFF. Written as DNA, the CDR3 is TGTGCCAGCACCCAATTCCGCGGGGGCGCGGGCGGGGAGCTGTTTTTT.

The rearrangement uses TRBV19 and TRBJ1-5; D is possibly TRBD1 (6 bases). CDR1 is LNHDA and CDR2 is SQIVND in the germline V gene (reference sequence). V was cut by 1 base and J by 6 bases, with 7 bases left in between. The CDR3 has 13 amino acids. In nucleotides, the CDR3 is TGTGCCAGTAGTATAGTAGGGGGTCAGCCCCAGCATTTT. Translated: CASSIVGGQPQHF. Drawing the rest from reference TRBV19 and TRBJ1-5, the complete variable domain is DGGITQSPKYLFRKEGQNVTLSCEQNLNHDAMYWYRQDPGQGLRLIYYSQIVNDFQKGDIAEGYSVSREKKESFPLTVTSAQKNPTAFYLCASSIVGGQPQHFGDGTRLSIL.

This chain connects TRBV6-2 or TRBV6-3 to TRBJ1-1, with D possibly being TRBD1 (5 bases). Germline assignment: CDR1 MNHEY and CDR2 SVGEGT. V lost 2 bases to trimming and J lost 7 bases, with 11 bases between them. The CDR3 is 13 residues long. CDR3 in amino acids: CASSYHEGLEAFF. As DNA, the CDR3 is TGTGCCAGCAGTTACCACGAGGGACTTGAAGCTTTCTTT.

The CDR3 region has the DNA TGTGCCAGCAGCCGAGCGGACAGCACAGATACGCAGTATTTT. Its protein is CASSRADSTDTQYF. The chain has TRBV14 and TRBJ2-3; possibly TRBD2 for D (5 bases). Trimming took off 4 bases at V and 0 bases at J, with 8 bases between the two ends. This CDR3 has 14 residues. Germline-derived CDR1 and CDR2 are SGHDN and FVKESK.

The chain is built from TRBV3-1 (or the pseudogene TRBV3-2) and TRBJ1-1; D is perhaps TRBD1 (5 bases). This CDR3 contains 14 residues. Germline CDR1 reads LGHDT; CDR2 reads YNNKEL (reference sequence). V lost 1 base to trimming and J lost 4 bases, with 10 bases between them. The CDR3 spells CASSQGPGVTEAFF. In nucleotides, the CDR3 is TGTGCCAGCAGCCAAGGTCCGGGGGTCACTGAAGCTTTCTTT.

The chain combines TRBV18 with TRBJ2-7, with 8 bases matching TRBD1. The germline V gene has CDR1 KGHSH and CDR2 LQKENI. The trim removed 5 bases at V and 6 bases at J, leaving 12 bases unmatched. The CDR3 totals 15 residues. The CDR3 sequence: CASSGGTGELGEQYV. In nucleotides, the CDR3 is TGTGCCAGCTCAGGCGGGACAGGAGAGTTGGGCGAGCAGTACGTC.

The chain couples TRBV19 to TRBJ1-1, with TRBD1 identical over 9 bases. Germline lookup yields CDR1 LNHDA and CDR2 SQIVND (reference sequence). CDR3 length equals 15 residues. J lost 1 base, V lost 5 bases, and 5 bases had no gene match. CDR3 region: CASSGGTGWNTEAFF. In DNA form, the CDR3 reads TGTGCCAGTAGTGGGGGGACAGGGTGGAACACTGAAGCTTTCTTT.

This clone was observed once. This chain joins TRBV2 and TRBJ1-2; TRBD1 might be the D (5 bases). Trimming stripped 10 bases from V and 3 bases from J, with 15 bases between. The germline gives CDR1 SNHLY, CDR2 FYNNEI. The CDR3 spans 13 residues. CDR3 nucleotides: TGTGCCACCCAAGGGGCAGTTCACTATGGCTACACCTTC. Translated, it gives CATQGAVHYGYTF.

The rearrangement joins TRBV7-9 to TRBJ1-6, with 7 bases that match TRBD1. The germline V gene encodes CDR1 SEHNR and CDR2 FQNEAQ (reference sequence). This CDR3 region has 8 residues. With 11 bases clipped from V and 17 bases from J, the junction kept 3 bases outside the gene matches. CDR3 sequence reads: CAWTGIHF. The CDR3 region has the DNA TGTGCCTGGACAGGCATCCACTTT.

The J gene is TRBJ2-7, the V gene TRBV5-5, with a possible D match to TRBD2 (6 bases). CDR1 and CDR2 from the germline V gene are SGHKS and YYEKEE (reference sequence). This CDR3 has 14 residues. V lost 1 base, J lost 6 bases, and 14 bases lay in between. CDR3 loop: CASSLNPGAGEQYF. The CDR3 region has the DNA TGTGCCAGCAGCTTGAATCCGGGAGCGGGCGAGCAGTACTTC.

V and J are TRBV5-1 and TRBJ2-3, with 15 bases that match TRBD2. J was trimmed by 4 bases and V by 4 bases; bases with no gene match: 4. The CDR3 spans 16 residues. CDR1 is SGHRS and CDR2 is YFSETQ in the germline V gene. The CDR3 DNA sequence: TGCGCCAGCAGCGTGGGACTAGCGGGAGGTGCAGATACGCAGTATTTT. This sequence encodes CASSVGLAGGADTQYF. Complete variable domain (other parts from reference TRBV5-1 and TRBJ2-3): KAGVTQTPRYLIKTRGQQVTLSCSPISGHRSVSWYQQTPGQGLQFLFEYFSETQRNKGNFPGRFSGRQFSNSRSEMNVSTLELGDSALYLCASSVGLAGGADTQYFGPGTRLTVL.

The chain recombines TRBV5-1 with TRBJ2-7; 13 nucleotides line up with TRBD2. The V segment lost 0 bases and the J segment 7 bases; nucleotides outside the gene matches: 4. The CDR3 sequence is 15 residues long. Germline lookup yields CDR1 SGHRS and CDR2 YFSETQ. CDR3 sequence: CASSLEGLAGREQYF. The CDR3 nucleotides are TGCGCCAGCAGCTTGGAGGGACTAGCGGGAAGGGAGCAGTACTTC.

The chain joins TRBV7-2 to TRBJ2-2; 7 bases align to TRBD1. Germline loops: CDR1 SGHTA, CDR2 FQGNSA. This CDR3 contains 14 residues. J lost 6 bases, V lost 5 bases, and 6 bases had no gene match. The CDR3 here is CASSPRQGAGELFF. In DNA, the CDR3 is TGTGCCAGCAGCCCAAGACAGGGTGCCGGGGAGCTGTTTTTT.

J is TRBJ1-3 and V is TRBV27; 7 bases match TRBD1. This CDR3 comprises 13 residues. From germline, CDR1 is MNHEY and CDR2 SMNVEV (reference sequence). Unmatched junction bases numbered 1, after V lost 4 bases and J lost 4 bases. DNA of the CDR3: TGTGCCAGCAGTTCGGACAGGGGAAACACCATATATTTT. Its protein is CASSSDRGNTIYF.

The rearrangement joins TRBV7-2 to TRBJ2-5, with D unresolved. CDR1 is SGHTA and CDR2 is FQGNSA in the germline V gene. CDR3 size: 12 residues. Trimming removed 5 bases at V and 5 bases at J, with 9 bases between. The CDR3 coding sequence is TGTGCCAGCAGCCCTATGGGGGAGACCCAGTACTTC. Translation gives CASSPMGETQYF.

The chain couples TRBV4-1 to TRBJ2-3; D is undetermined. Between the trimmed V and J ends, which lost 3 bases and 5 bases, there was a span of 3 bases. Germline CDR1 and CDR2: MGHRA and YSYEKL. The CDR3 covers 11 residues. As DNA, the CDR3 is TGCGCCAGCAGCCAGGGAGATACGCAGTATTTT. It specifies CASSQGDTQYF.

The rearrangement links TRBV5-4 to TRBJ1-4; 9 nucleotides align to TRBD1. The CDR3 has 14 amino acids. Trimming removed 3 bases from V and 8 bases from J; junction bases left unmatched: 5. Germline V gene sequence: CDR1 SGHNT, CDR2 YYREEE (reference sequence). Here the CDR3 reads CASSSQGAVEKLFF. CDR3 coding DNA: TGTGCCAGCAGCTCACAGGGGGCCGTCGAAAAACTGTTTTTT.

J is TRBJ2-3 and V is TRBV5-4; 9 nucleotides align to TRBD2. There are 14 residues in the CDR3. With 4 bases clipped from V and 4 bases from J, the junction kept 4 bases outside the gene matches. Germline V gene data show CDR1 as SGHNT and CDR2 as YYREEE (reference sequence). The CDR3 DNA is TGTGCCAGCAGCCTCAGCGGGAGGTCAGATACGCAGTATTTT. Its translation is CASSLSGRSDTQYF.

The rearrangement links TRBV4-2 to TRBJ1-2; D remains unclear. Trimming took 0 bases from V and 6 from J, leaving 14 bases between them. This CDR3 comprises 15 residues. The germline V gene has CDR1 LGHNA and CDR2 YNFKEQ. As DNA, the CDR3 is TGTGCCAGCAGCCAAGATCCCGGGATTAATCATGGCTACACCTTC. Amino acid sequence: CASSQDPGINHGYTF.

The CDR3 reads CASSYSSRDQPQHF. The CDR3, as DNA: TGTGCCAGCAGTTACTCTTCGCGGGATCAGCCCCAGCATTTT. The V call is TRBV6-2 or TRBV6-3, the J call TRBJ1-5; unclear D gene. Germline V gives CDR1 MNHEY, CDR2 SVGEGT. Trimming stripped 0 bases from V and 5 bases from J, with 8 bases between. The CDR3 is 14 residues long.

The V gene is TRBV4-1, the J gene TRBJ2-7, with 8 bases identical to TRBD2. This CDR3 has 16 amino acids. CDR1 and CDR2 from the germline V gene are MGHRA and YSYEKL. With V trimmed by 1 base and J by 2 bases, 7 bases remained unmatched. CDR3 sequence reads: CASSQGPASGPYEQYF. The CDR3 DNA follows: TGCGCCAGCAGCCAAGGTCCCGCTAGCGGGCCCTACGAGCAGTACTTC.

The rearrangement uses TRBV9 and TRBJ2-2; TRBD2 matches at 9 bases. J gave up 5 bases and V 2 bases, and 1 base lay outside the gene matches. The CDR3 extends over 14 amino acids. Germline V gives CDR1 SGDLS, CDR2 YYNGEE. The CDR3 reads CASSVAGGTGELFF. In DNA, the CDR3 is TGTGCCAGCAGCGTTGCGGGAGGGACCGGGGAGCTGTTTTTT.

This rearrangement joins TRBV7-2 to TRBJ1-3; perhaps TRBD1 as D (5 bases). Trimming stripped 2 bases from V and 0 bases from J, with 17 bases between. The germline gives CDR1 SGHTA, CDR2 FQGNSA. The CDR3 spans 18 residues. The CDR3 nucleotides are TGTGCCAGCAGCTTACGCCCACTCCGGGGCTCCTCTGGAAACACCATATATTTT. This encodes CASSLRPLRGSSGNTIYF.

As DNA, the CDR3 is TGTGCCAGCAGCCTAGGACAGGGGTTTGGTAAACTGTTTTTT. It is translated as CASSLGQGFGKLFF. This chain uses TRBV14 with TRBJ1-4, with TRBD1 matching over 9 bases. CDR3 length equals 14 residues. Germline trimming cut 4 bases from V and 11 bases from J; bases unmatched to any gene: 8. Per the germline V gene, CDR1 is SGHDN and CDR2 is FVKESK.